The clone carrying this TCR beta chain was found many times. The target antigen is unknown. As part of library construction, unique molecular identifiers were attached to individual cDNA molecules. TCRdb fed the 5' RACE reads into MiXCR, producing one record per CDR3 protein. The profile shows roughly 51,000 distinct CDR3 sequences, 11% of them singletons. This sample is part of a study of early T cells in non-severe SARS-CoV-2 infection. On the study more broadly: Unsorted whole blood bulk RNA was sequenced, with unpaired chains.

Overall study results and limits: Sequences matched to VDJdb favored anti-spike CD8 responses, while private and CD4 specificities were missed.

Unmatched junction bases numbered 7, after V lost 8 bases and J lost 5 bases. The CDR3 runs 14 residues. Germline V gene sequence: CDR1 SNHLY, CDR2 FYNNEI. The sequence was collected from an adult who was a healthcare worker with PCR-confirmed SARS-CoV-2 infection or an uninfected control (not recorded which). The chain joins TRBV2 to TRBJ2-2; 8 bases are shared with TRBD2. What was sequenced was whole blood. CDR3 protein: CASGAGAWTGELFF. The CDR3 DNA follows: TGTGCCAGCGGAGCGGGAGCCTGGACCGGGGAGCTGTTTTTT.